The rows below give T cell receptor beta chains drawn from one sample of a study of T cells in Graves' hyperthyroidism and ophthalmopathy. TCRdb recomputed calls from the multiplex PCR reads with MiXCR, one row per CDR3 protein. The sample carries around 200,000 distinct CDR3 sequences, about 17% recorded once. Sequencing input: blood. These receptors all come from a woman aged 50 to 60 with Graves' hyperthyroidism. CDR3s include the opening cysteine and the closing phenylalanine or tryptophan. Clone sizes are given selectively: once, few, many, or a class where the clone is expanded.

CDR3aa,abundance,v_gene
CASSPIAPTGYQETQYF,-,TRBV18
CASSYSRRQGRETQYF,many,TRBV6-5
CASSTRRETQYF,-,TRBV2
CASRSTGPEDTQYF,many,TRBV3-1
CASSSRGRQAFF,many,TRBV12-3/TRBV12-4
CSVKTGFPNTEAFF,many,TRBV29-1
CASSSSPGQGANEQYF,many,TRBV27
CASSRAETTDTQYF,-,TRBV6-1
CASSAPGGFSKETQYF,many,TRBV6-1
CASSFGTARGETQYF,many,TRBV6-5
CASSRFGGFRGTSTDTQYF,many,TRBV12-3/TRBV12-4
CASSLARSYEQYF,few,TRBV5-1
CASISVLNQPQHF,-,TRBV6-2/TRBV6-3
CASKGSTDTQYF,-,TRBV2
CASSPSGEAEAFF,-,TRBV18
CASSQDRWEEAFF,-,TRBV4-1
CATSDWRGTGELFF,-,TRBV24-1
CAGLGQGPPYEQYF,many,TRBV28
CASSLTGGQNTGELFF,-,TRBV7-3
CSPVSLSTDTQYF,many,TRBV20-1
CASSIDSVYEQYF,many,TRBV19
CASNPARGAGGPQETQYF,many,TRBV6-2/TRBV6-3
CASREPGLAGLGSGELFF,many,TRBV6-1
CASSFYGGGYGYTF,many,TRBV28
CASRLGGGWEKLFF,many,TRBV12-3/TRBV12-4
CASSWRGNYGYTF,-,TRBV5-5
CASSGLAGLVTQYF,many,TRBV6-2/TRBV6-3
CASTKTSRDCGYTF,few,TRBV19
CASGDGSVTTISGYGYTF,many,TRBV2
CASSAGLAGSYEQFF,many,TRBV7-9
CASSPDRWSGGARELFF,few,TRBV4-2
CASSPRGKNYGYTF,-,TRBV4-2
CASSQVGVVQGRGEAFF,many,TRBV3-1
CASSLGLPWGEAFF,many,TRBV13
CASSEGSGRNNEQFF,many,TRBV2
CASSRWSEQFF,many,TRBV19
CASSPGSSTHQPQHF,few,TRBV6-2/TRBV6-3
CASSLPSTNEKLFF,-,TRBV28
CASSYRGQGASAFF,many,TRBV6-6
CASSSRTGTNEKLFF,many,TRBV5-1
CASSPRQTNEKLFF,once,TRBV5-6
CASSTGTVQETQYF,many,TRBV19